This T cell receptor (beta chain) was obtained from a study of radiotherapy plus CTLA-4 blockade in lung cancer. Findings of the study overall: Alongside interferon-beta, early blood T cell clone dynamics were reportedly the best predictor of response.

Method: immunoSEQ multiplex PCR; TCRdb's copy keeps in-frame clones and lacks some. Of about 49,000 clones listed, roughly 84% are singletons. Concerning this clone: Its specificity is not known.

The V and J ends lost 6 bases and 2 bases, in that order; junction bases with no gene match: 6. Germline V gives CDR1 MNHNY, CDR2 SVGAGI (reference sequence). The CDR3 spans 15 residues. CTLA-4 blockade using ipilimumab, together with focal radiation, was received by patients with chemo-refractory metastatic non-small-cell lung cancer. Sequencing used peripheral blood, obtained from a patient treated with radiotherapy plus ipilimumab. The sequence derives from a human donor with non-small cell lung cancer whose response to radiotherapy plus ipilimumab could not be evaluated. The chain combines TRBV6-6 with TRBJ2-3; 9 bases agree with TRBD1. CDR3 nucleotide sequence: TGTGCCAGCAGGAACGACAGGGGGGCCACAGATACGCAGTATTTT. Amino acids: CASRNDRGATDTQYF.